Below, 7 T cell receptor beta chains from the same sample are listed, as sequenced in a study of blood T cells in healthy people across ages. A second about 7 to 11 cycle PCR used barcoded and J-beta primers. TCRdb re-analysed the 5' RACE reads in MiXCR, keeping a single row per CDR3 protein. In the table there are 1.2 million to 1.5 million distinct CDR3 sequences, around 55% of which are singletons. The sample consisted of blood. The receptors originated from a young man in good health.

The chain couples TRBV7-9 to TRBJ2-3; D ambiguous. V was trimmed by 5 bases and J by 6 bases, leaving 18 bases between them. The CDR3 totals 15 residues. The germline V gene has CDR1 SEHNR and CDR2 FQNEAQ (reference sequence). The CDR3 nucleotides are TGTGCCAGCAGCCCGACGGATACCCTTTTGGATACGCAGTATTTT. Residues: CASSPTDTLLDTQYF.

Here the CDR3 reads CSTSYYFGGGLVETQYF. As DNA, the CDR3 is TGCAGCACCAGTTACTATTTTGGGGGGGGCCTAGTAGAGACCCAGTACTTC. The rearrangement uses TRBV29-1 and TRBJ2-5; D is possibly TRBD2 (7 bases). Trimming pared 8 bases from V and 4 bases from J, leaving 29 bases between. Germline-derived CDR1 and CDR2 are SQVTM and ANQGSEA. This CDR3 has 17 amino acids.

The chain is built from TRBV5-1 and TRBJ1-1; D may be TRBD1 (5 bases). With 0 bases removed from V and 4 bases from J, the gap between germline ends came to 13 bases. Germline-derived CDR1 and CDR2 are SGHRS and YFSETQ. The CDR3 covers 15 residues. CDR3 DNA: TGCGCCAGCAGCTTGGGGGAGCAGGGAATCACTGAAGCTTTCTTT. It translates to CASSLGEQGITEAFF.

This clonotype was seen just once. The V and J genes are TRBV6-2 or TRBV6-3 and TRBJ1-4; D call uncertain. V was shortened by 8 bases and J by 5 bases, with 18 bases between the two germline ends. The germline V gene has CDR1 MNHEY and CDR2 SVGEGT. CDR3 length: 15 residues. For the CDR3, the DNA is TGTGCCAGCCACACGTTGGAAGGGAACAATGAAAAACTGTTTTTT. This encodes CASHTLEGNNEKLFF.

The chain has TRBV4-1 and TRBJ1-2; D unresolved. V was cut by 0 bases and J by 8 bases, with 10 bases left in between. The length of the CDR3 is 13 residues. The germline gives CDR1 MGHRA, CDR2 YSYEKL. The CDR3 here is CASSQDLARGYTF. The CDR3 DNA is TGCGCCAGCAGCCAAGATCTGGCAAGAGGCTACACCTTC.

The V gene is TRBV6-1, the J gene TRBJ1-1, with no clear D. Between the trimmed V and J ends, which lost 3 bases and 7 bases, there was a span of 6 bases. Germline CDR1 MNHNS, CDR2 SASEGT. This CDR3 spans 11 amino acids. Here the CDR3 reads CASSDTLEAFF. Written as DNA, the CDR3 is TGTGCCAGCAGTGACACACTTGAAGCTTTCTTT.

This chain connects TRBV5-6 to TRBJ2-5; the match to TRBD2 covers 12 bases. Losses at the gene ends were 4 bases for V and 5 bases for J; bases not matched to a gene: 6. The CDR3 loop spans 15 amino acids. Germline lookup yields CDR1 SGHDT and CDR2 YYEEEE. The CDR3 loop is CASSRRLAGAETQYF. In DNA, the CDR3 is TGTGCCAGCAGCCGCCGACTAGCGGGAGCGGAGACCCAGTACTTC.